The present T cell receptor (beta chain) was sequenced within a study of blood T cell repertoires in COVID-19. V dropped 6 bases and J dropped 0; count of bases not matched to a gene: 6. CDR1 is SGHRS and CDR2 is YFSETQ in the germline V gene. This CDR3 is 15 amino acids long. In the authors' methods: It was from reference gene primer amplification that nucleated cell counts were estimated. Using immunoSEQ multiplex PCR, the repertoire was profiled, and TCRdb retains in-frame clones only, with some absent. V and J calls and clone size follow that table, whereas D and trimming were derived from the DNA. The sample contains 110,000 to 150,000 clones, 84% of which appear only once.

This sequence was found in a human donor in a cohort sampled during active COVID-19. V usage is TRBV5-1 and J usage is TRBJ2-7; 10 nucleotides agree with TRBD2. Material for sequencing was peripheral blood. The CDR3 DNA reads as TGCGCCAGCAAATTAACTAGCGGGGCCTCCTACGAGCAGTACTTC. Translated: CASKLTSGASYEQYF. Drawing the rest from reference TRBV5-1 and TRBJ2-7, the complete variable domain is KAGVTQTPRYLIKTRGQQVTLSCSPISGHRSVSWYQQTPGQGLQFLFEYFSETQRNKGNFPGRFSGRQFSNSRSEMNVSTLELGDSALYLCASKLTSGASYEQYFGPGTRLTVT.